This T cell receptor beta chain was captured in a study of early T cells in non-severe SARS-CoV-2 infection (dated by TCRdb to about 2021). Broadly, across the study: Because TCR sequencing relied on bulk RNA taken from unsorted whole blood, pairing of alpha and beta chains was not possible. What the study reported, not specific to this receptor: VDJdb matching was skewed toward anti-spike CD8 responses, so virus-specific expansions were likely underestimated and private and CD4 specificities were missed.

A case-control design nested within a healthcare worker cohort in London, UK, was used, with weekly nasopharyngeal swab PCR tests and blood sampling performed. Healthcare workers were enrolled in the week of the UK lockdown, from 23 to 31 March 2020, and were followed every week for up to roughly 16 weeks. This clonotype was detected only once. The clone's antigen remains unknown. It has no much larger one-base neighbor in the sample; base qualities were not kept. A read on its own is weak evidence. The protocol used for the library was 5' RACE. TCRdb records NextSeq 500 as the sequencer. In the TCR library protocol, unique molecular identifiers were attached to individual cDNA molecules to correct for PCR bias and sequencing error. Both TCR alpha and beta chains were sequenced, and tight co-correlation was observed between alpha and beta sequence abundances in each sample. Processing in the source paper ran as follows. V gene, J gene and CDR3 annotation of TCR sequences was performed with Decombinator V4. Expanded TCRs were defined as changing significantly between any two time points under a Poisson model with p below 0.0001. TCR abundances were normalised to the total number of TCRs sequenced per sample and expressed as counts per million. MAIT TCRs were defined by TRAV1-2 paired with TRAJ12, TRAJ20 or TRAJ33, and iNKT TCRs by TRAV10 paired with TRAJ18. VDJdb, accessed 1 November 2021, was searched for CMV, EBV and SARS-CoV-2 annotated TCRs, with TCRs annotated for multiple antigens excluded. TCRdb's own reprocessing of the public reads used fastp at Q25 and MiXCR and kept productive beta chains. CDR3 protein duplicates are merged, each entry listing the most common genes and DNA. TCRdb's processing, not the authors', yielded these V and J calls. The sample table contains tens of thousands of distinct CDR3 sequences; only one count was recorded for 5.9% of them. 4.5% to 5.5% of the sample belongs to the ten largest clones.

Including cysteine and phenylalanine, the CDR3 has 15 amino acids. The sequence is cut down to CDR3 DNA, 45 bases in frame from base 1. A distance of 11 bases separates the germline ends of V and J, which lose 2 bases and 6 bases respectively. According to the germline V gene (reference sequence), CDR1 reads PRHDT and CDR2 reads FYEKMQ. The sequenced material came from whole blood. The rearrangement combines TRBV13 with TRBJ1-6, and possibly TRBD1, on 5 matching bases. The TCR sequence derives from an adult who was a healthcare worker with PCR-confirmed SARS-CoV-2 infection or an uninfected control (not recorded which). The DNA reads as follows: TGTGCCAGCAGCTTAAAGGGACGGCCTAATTCACCCCTCCACTTT. Its protein is CASSLKGRPNSPLHF.